Listed below are T cell receptor beta chains from one sample, sequenced in a study of T cells after yellow fever vaccination. Using its own MiXCR run on the 5' RACE reads, TCRdb lists one record per CDR3 protein. This table holds about 350,000 distinct CDR3 sequences, 8.1% found once. The sample consisted of PBMCs, taken more than 40 days after the first yellow fever vaccination. These receptors all come from a man younger than 35 who received the YFV17D yellow fever vaccine. Both conserved end residues are part of each CDR3. A D gene is named only where the DNA matches it firmly. The size field is filled for only some rows; it gives once, few, many or a size class.

v_gene: TRBV5-1
len: 16
d_gene: -
j_gene: TRBJ2-3
abundance: many
CDR3aa: CASSPRGPGYTDTQYF
CDR3nt: TGCGCCAGCAGCCCCCGGGGGCCCGGATACACAGATACGCAGTATTTT

v_gene: TRBV20-1
len: 14
d_gene: -
j_gene: TRBJ1-3
abundance: few
CDR3aa: CSARRGDSGNTIYF
CDR3nt: TGCAGTGCTCGAAGGGGGGACTCTGGAAACACCATATATTTT

v_gene: TRBV21-1
len: 17
d_gene: -
j_gene: TRBJ2-1
abundance: -
CDR3aa: CASSINMRRQSYNEQFF
CDR3nt: TGTGCCAGCAGCATAAACATGAGACGTCAGTCCTACAATGAGCAGTTCTTC

v_gene: TRBV5-6
len: 15
d_gene: -
j_gene: TRBJ2-1
abundance: -
CDR3aa: CASTNRDPAPNEQFF
CDR3nt: TGTGCCAGCACCAACCGGGACCCCGCCCCGAATGAGCAGTTCTTC

v_gene: TRBV4-2
len: 15
d_gene: -
j_gene: TRBJ2-1
abundance: -
CDR3aa: CASSPGLRCYNEQFF
CDR3nt: TGTGCCAGCAGCCCCGGGCTCCGCTGCTACAATGAGCAGTTCTTC

v_gene: TRBV4-3
len: 15
d_gene: -
j_gene: TRBJ2-4
abundance: many
CDR3aa: CASSQEWGFGNIQYF
CDR3nt: TGCGCCAGCAGCCAAGAGTGGGGCTTTGGGAACATTCAGTACTTC

v_gene: TRBV27
len: 13
d_gene: -
j_gene: TRBJ2-3
abundance: few
CDR3aa: CASKQSSTDTQYF
CDR3nt: TGTGCCAGCAAACAAAGCAGCACAGATACGCAGTATTTT

v_gene: TRBV14
len: 13
d_gene: -
j_gene: TRBJ1-1
abundance: many
CDR3aa: CASSPIGDTEAFF
CDR3nt: TGTGCCAGCTCCCCGATTGGGGACACTGAAGCTTTCTTT

v_gene: TRBV3-1
len: 14
d_gene: -
j_gene: TRBJ1-1
abundance: many
CDR3aa: CASSQDGGGTEAFF
CDR3nt: TGTGCCAGCAGCCAAGACGGGGGTGGCACTGAAGCTTTCTTT

v_gene: TRBV10-3
len: 17
d_gene: TRBD2
j_gene: TRBJ2-3
abundance: few
CDR3aa: CAISESGLAGGRNTQYF
CDR3nt: TGTGCCATCAGTGAGTCCGGACTAGCGGGGGGCAGGAATACGCAGTATTTT

v_gene: TRBV7-9
len: 15
d_gene: -
j_gene: TRBJ1-1
abundance: few
CDR3aa: CASSRGVHGNTEAFF
CDR3nt: TGTGCCAGCAGCCGTGGGGTCCACGGGAACACTGAAGCTTTCTTT

v_gene: TRBV29-1
len: 12
d_gene: -
j_gene: TRBJ1-1
abundance: few
CDR3aa: CSVELWSTEAFF
CDR3nt: TGCAGCGTTGAACTGTGGAGCACTGAAGCTTTCTTT

v_gene: TRBV5-1
len: 13
d_gene: -
j_gene: TRBJ1-1
abundance: -
CDR3aa: CASSLRSDTEAFF
CDR3nt: TGCGCCAGCAGCCTGCGATCTGACACTGAAGCTTTCTTT

v_gene: TRBV29-1
len: 15
d_gene: -
j_gene: TRBJ2-7
abundance: -
CDR3aa: CSVGGDSISSYEQYF
CDR3nt: TGCAGCGTTGGGGGGGACAGCATCAGCTCCTACGAGCAGTACTTC

v_gene: TRBV7-9
len: 14
d_gene: -
j_gene: TRBJ1-2
abundance: -
CDR3aa: CASSLYTTNYGYTF
CDR3nt: TGTGCCAGCAGCTTATACACCACTAACTATGGCTACACCTTC

v_gene: TRBV5-1
len: 16
d_gene: -
j_gene: TRBJ1-3
abundance: few
CDR3aa: CASSFEGGLTGNTIYF
CDR3nt: TGCGCCAGCAGCTTCGAAGGGGGTCTTACTGGAAACACCATATATTTT

v_gene: TRBV12-3/TRBV12-4
len: 12
d_gene: -
j_gene: TRBJ2-7
abundance: few
CDR3aa: CASSLMTDEQYF
CDR3nt: TGTGCCAGCAGTTTAATGACAGATGAGCAGTACTTC

v_gene: TRBV25-1
len: 11
d_gene: -
j_gene: TRBJ1-1
abundance: few
CDR3aa: CASSDRSEAFF
CDR3nt: TGTGCCAGCAGTGACCGGAGCGAAGCTTTCTTT

v_gene: TRBV4-3
len: 19
d_gene: TRBD1
j_gene: TRBJ2-6
abundance: few
CDR3aa: CASSRRTGGSFSGANVLTF
CDR3nt: TGCGCCAGCAGCCGAAGGACAGGGGGCTCCTTCTCTGGGGCCAACGTCCTGACTTTC

v_gene: TRBV9
len: 14
d_gene: TRBD2
j_gene: TRBJ2-3
abundance: -
CDR3aa: CASSHSGGTDTQYF
CDR3nt: TGTGCCAGCAGCCACAGCGGGGGCACAGATACGCAGTATTTT

v_gene: TRBV12-3/TRBV12-4
len: 13
d_gene: -
j_gene: TRBJ2-2
abundance: few
CDR3aa: CASSFGLTGELFF
CDR3nt: TGTGCCAGCAGTTTCGGACTTACCGGGGAGCTGTTTTTT

v_gene: TRBV6-1
len: 15
d_gene: TRBD1
j_gene: TRBJ2-1
abundance: -
CDR3aa: CASRGGQGSYNEQFF
CDR3nt: TGTGCCAGCAGGGGGGGACAGGGCTCCTACAATGAGCAGTTCTTC

v_gene: TRBV6-2/TRBV6-3
len: 15
d_gene: -
j_gene: TRBJ1-1
abundance: many
CDR3aa: CASSPLAGSGTEAFF
CDR3nt: TGTGCCAGCAGTCCCTTGGCAGGGAGTGGCACTGAAGCTTTCTTT

v_gene: TRBV6-5
len: 17
d_gene: -
j_gene: TRBJ2-3
abundance: -
CDR3aa: CASSYSPWVMGTDTQYF
CDR3nt: TGTGCCAGCAGTTACTCTCCGTGGGTGATGGGCACAGATACGCAGTATTTT

v_gene: TRBV4-1
len: 16
d_gene: -
j_gene: TRBJ1-4
abundance: -
CDR3aa: CASSQPATATNEKLFF
CDR3nt: TGCGCCAGCAGCCAACCTGCGACGGCAACTAATGAAAAACTGTTTTTT

v_gene: TRBV29-1
len: 14
d_gene: -
j_gene: TRBJ2-3
abundance: once
CDR3aa: CSVSRQASTDTQYF
CDR3nt: TGCAGCGTATCAAGACAGGCTAGCACAGATACGCAGTATTTT

v_gene: TRBV5-1
len: 15
d_gene: -
j_gene: TRBJ2-3
abundance: -
CDR3aa: CASSTLGGRTDTQYF
CDR3nt: TGCGCCAGCAGCACCCTCGGGGGCCGCACAGATACGCAGTATTTT

v_gene: TRBV20-1
len: 16
d_gene: -
j_gene: TRBJ1-5
abundance: -
CDR3aa: CSARAGGRSGNQPQHF
CDR3nt: TGCAGTGCTAGGGCTGGCGGGCGCAGTGGCAATCAGCCCCAGCATTTT

v_gene: TRBV27
len: 15
d_gene: -
j_gene: TRBJ1-1
abundance: -
CDR3aa: CASGDTPSMNTEAFF
CDR3nt: TGTGCCAGCGGGGACACCCCTTCGATGAACACTGAAGCTTTCTTT

v_gene: TRBV12-3/TRBV12-4
len: 13
d_gene: -
j_gene: TRBJ2-1
abundance: -
CDR3aa: CASRGDMYNEQFF
CDR3nt: TGTGCCAGCCGGGGAGACATGTACAATGAGCAGTTCTTC